These 26 T cell receptor beta chains were all obtained from the same sample, sequenced in a study of T cell changes during pregnancy in multiple sclerosis. TCRdb's table, derived via immunoSEQ multiplex PCR, lists solely in-frame clones and lacks some. The data contain tens of thousands of clones, about 94% of them seen just once; the ten biggest clones take up less than 3.5%. Here the sequenced sample was peripheral blood, taken in the third trimester of pregnancy. The receptors here all came from a female donor in good health, enrolled as a control in a pregnancy study.

The genes are TRBV7-8 and TRBJ2-1; 12 nucleotides align to TRBD2. This CDR3 is 16 amino acids long. Germline V gene data show CDR1 as SGHVS and CDR2 as FQNEAQ. With 1 base clipped from V and 4 bases from J, the junction kept 2 bases outside the gene matches. The CDR3 is CASSLELAGGYNEQFF. Written as DNA, the CDR3 is TGTGCCAGCAGCTTAGAACTAGCGGGGGGTTACAATGAGCAGTTCTTC.

This clone was observed a handful of times. The chain employs TRBV19 and TRBJ1-1; D remains ambiguous. This CDR3 region has 15 residues. CDR1 and CDR2 (germline): LNHDA, SQIVND (reference sequence). The ends were cut back, 5 bases at V and 1 base at J, with 14 bases in the middle. CDR3 in DNA: TGTGCCAGTAGTTACCTCGGGGAGCGGAACACTGAAGCTTTCTTT. It yields the protein CASSYLGERNTEAFF.

V gene TRBV5-4 combines with J gene TRBJ1-2, with TRBD1 matching over 9 bases. Germline CDR1 is SGHNT and CDR2 is YYREEE (reference sequence). V lost 3 bases to trimming and J lost 0 bases; unmatched junction nucleotides: 3. CDR3 length: 15 amino acids. DNA for the CDR3: TGTGCCAGCAGCTCCCGGACAGGGGCTAACTATGGCTACACCTTC. Its protein product is CASSSRTGANYGYTF. The variable domain in full, with the rest retrieved from reference TRBV5-4 and TRBJ1-2, is ETGVTQSPTHLIKTRGQQVTLRCSSQSGHNTVSWYQQALGQGPQFIFQYYREEENGRGNFPPRFSGLQFPNYSSELNVNALELDDSALYLCASSSRTGANYGYTFGSGTRLTVV.

The chain is built from TRBV11-3 and TRBJ2-7; 7 nucleotides line up with TRBD2. The CDR3 extends over 15 amino acids. Unmatched junction bases numbered 10, after V lost 5 bases and J lost 3 bases. The germline V gene encodes CDR1 SGHNT and CDR2 YENEEA. CDR3 nucleotide sequence: TGTGCCAGCAGCGGGGGAGGGAGGAAGGACTACGAGCAGTACTTC. As protein: CASSGGGRKDYEQYF.

This sequence joins TRBV7-8 and TRBJ2-3, with a weak D call TRBD2 (6 bases). CDR1 and CDR2 from the germline V gene are SGHVS and FQNEAQ. There are 14 residues in the CDR3. The V gene lost 5 bases and the J gene lost 3 bases, with 12 bases spanning the gap. This chain's CDR3 is CASSTGTPTDTQYF. Written as DNA, the CDR3 is TGTGCCAGCAGCACTGGGACTCCTACAGATACGCAGTATTTT.

The genes are TRBV7-2 and TRBJ2-2; TRBD2 is a possible D gene (5 bases). CDR1 and CDR2 from the germline V gene are SGHTA and FQGNSA. Trimming took 1 base from V and 3 from J, leaving 15 bases between them. The CDR3 extends over 17 amino acids. As DNA, the CDR3 is TGTGCCAGCAGCTTAGTGGTTGGCCCGAGGGACACCGGGGAGCTGTTTTTT. It translates to CASSLVVGPRDTGELFF. The complete variable domain, with remaining parts taken from reference TRBV7-2 and TRBJ2-2, reads GAGVSQSPSNKVTEKGKDVELRCDPISGHTALYWYRQSLGQGLEFLIYFQGNSAPDKSGLPSDRFSAERTGGSVSTLTIQRTQQEDSAVYLCASSLVVGPRDTGELFFGEGSRLTVL.

The chain employs TRBV5-4 and TRBJ1-4; no definite D call. Trimming removed 2 bases from V and 2 bases from J, with 13 bases in between. Per germline, CDR1 SGHNT and CDR2 YYREEE (reference sequence). The CDR3 spans 16 residues. The CDR3 loop reads CASSFGGARTNEKLFF. CDR3 DNA sequence: TGTGCCAGCAGCTTCGGTGGAGCGAGGACTAATGAAAAACTGTTTTTT.

This sequence joins TRBV5-5 and TRBJ2-7; D unclear. Trimming stripped 4 bases from V and 0 bases from J, with 11 bases between. There are 14 residues in the CDR3. From germline, CDR1 is SGHKS and CDR2 YYEKEE (reference sequence). CDR3 in amino acids: CASSPRLSSYEQYF. DNA of the CDR3: TGTGCCAGCAGCCCGAGACTTAGCTCCTACGAGCAGTACTTC.

The V call is TRBV28, the J call TRBJ1-1; 8 bases fit TRBD1. Germline V CDR1 and CDR2: MDHEN, SYDVKM. After removal of 5 bases from V and 1 base from J, the junction contained 3 bases not matched to a gene. The CDR3 totals 14 residues. CDR3 bases: TGTGCCAGCAGTCGGGGGACAGGGAACACTGAAGCTTTCTTT. It is translated as CASSRGTGNTEAFF.

This clone was found once. This chain links TRBV18 with TRBJ2-7, with D possibly matching TRBD1 (6 bases). The CDR3 covers 15 residues. Germline loops: CDR1 KGHSH, CDR2 LQKENI. Trimming removed 5 bases at V and 3 bases at J, with 17 bases between. The CDR3 DNA reads TGTGCCAGCTCAACAGAAACAGGGACCCTCTACGAGCAGTACTTC. Encoded protein: CASSTETGTLYEQYF.

V is TRBV5-6 and J is TRBJ1-1, with 8 bases fitting TRBD1. CDR1 SGHDT and CDR2 YYEEEE come from the germline V gene. The CDR3 has 14 residues. V lost 4 bases, J lost 5 bases, and 7 bases stayed unmatched. This chain's CDR3 is CASSGRGRRTEAFF. The CDR3 DNA reads TGTGCCAGCAGCGGCAGGGGGCGCCGGACTGAAGCTTTCTTT.

This rearrangement joins TRBV28 to TRBJ2-2; D gene ambiguous. Germline assignment: CDR1 MDHEN and CDR2 SYDVKM. The CDR3 spans 16 residues. Trimming shortened V by 1 base and J by 8 bases, and 17 bases separated the two germline ends. The CDR3 loop reads CASSLLFPRLPGELFF. CDR3 bases: TGTGCCAGCAGTTTATTGTTCCCGAGACTCCCAGGGGAGCTGTTTTTT.

The CDR3 bases are TGCGCCAGCAGCTGGGGGGATCTCATCGTCTCTGGAAACACCATATATTTT. Protein product: CASSWGDLIVSGNTIYF. The chain couples TRBV5-1 to TRBJ1-3; TRBD1 might be the D (5 bases). The V gene lost 3 bases and the J gene lost 0 bases, with 16 bases spanning the gap. The CDR3 sequence is 17 residues long. Germline assignment: CDR1 SGHRS and CDR2 YFSETQ.

The V call is TRBV19, the J call TRBJ2-6, with D possibly TRBD2 on 6 matching bases. The CDR3 is 15 amino acids. V dropped 6 bases and J dropped 3 bases, with 12 bases sitting between them. Germline lookup yields CDR1 LNHDA and CDR2 SQIVND (reference sequence). The chain's CDR3 is CASRGGEGGANVLTF. In DNA form, the CDR3 reads TGTGCCAGTAGGGGCGGGGAAGGTGGGGCCAACGTCCTGACTTTC.

The chain joins TRBV2 to TRBJ1-2, with a possible D match to TRBD1 (6 bases). CDR1 SNHLY and CDR2 FYNNEI come from the germline V gene. This CDR3 has 13 amino acids. With 6 bases removed from V and 2 bases from J, the gap between germline ends came to 10 bases. The chain's CDR3 is CASSTGQNYGYTF. In DNA form, the CDR3 reads TGTGCCAGCAGCACCGGACAGAACTATGGCTACACCTTC.

The chain has TRBV19 and TRBJ2-2; 8 bases are a match to TRBD1. The germline CDR1 and CDR2 sequences are LNHDA and SQIVND (reference sequence). J was trimmed by 3 bases and V by 6 bases; bases with no gene match: 6. The CDR3 runs 15 residues. The CDR3 bases are TGTGCCAGTAGGGAGCGACAGGGGTACACCGGGGAGCTGTTTTTT. This encodes CASRERQGYTGELFF.

This rearrangement joins TRBV5-1 to TRBJ1-5, with 10 bases aligning to TRBD1. Germline V CDR1 and CDR2: SGHRS, YFSETQ. V shed 4 bases, J shed 4 bases, and the junction held 5 bases outside the gene matches. The CDR3 spans 15 residues. The CDR3: CASSPRTGGNQPQHF. CDR3 nucleotide sequence: TGCGCCAGCAGCCCCAGGACAGGGGGAAATCAGCCCCAGCATTTT.

The V call is TRBV7-2, the J call TRBJ2-1; TRBD1 aligns across 8 bases. CDR1 is SGHTA and CDR2 is FQGNSA in the germline V gene. V shed 1 base and J 8 bases; nucleotides not matched to a gene: 4. CDR3 length: 14 amino acids. The CDR3 DNA reads TGTGCCAGCAGCTTAGGGACAGGGCATCATGAGCAGTTCTTC. This translates into CASSLGTGHHEQFF.

The CDR3 is CASSSVTPGEKLFF. In DNA form, the CDR3 reads TGTGCCAGCAGCTCAGTCACTCCGGGGGAAAAACTGTTTTTT. The V gene is TRBV7-9, the J gene TRBJ1-4; D unclear. The V end lost 4 bases, the J end lost 8 bases, and 14 bases lay between the germline ends. There are 14 residues in the CDR3. Germline V CDR1 and CDR2: SEHNR, FQNEAQ (reference sequence).

The chain carries TRBV7-3 and TRBJ2-1, with 9 bases matching TRBD2. From germline, CDR1 is SGHTA and CDR2 FQGTGA. J was trimmed by 4 bases and V by 8 bases; bases with no gene match: 9. There are 15 residues in the CDR3. The CDR3 nucleotides are TGTGCCAGCTCTTACAGGACTAGCGATTACAATGAGCAGTTCTTC. This translates into CASSYRTSDYNEQFF.

The chain has TRBV5-8 and TRBJ2-7; 15 positions agree with TRBD2. CDR1 and CDR2 (germline): SGHTS, YDEGEE. The CDR3 consists of 15 residues. Unmatched junction bases numbered 2, after V lost 4 bases and J lost 3 bases. CDR3 DNA sequence: TGTGCCAGCAGCGGACTAGCGGGGGGGAACTACGAGCAGTACTTC. Protein product: CASSGLAGGNYEQYF.

The gene calls are TRBV6-6 and TRBJ2-3; 8 nucleotides align to TRBD2. The CDR3 contains 14 residues. The ends lost 4 bases at V and 1 base at J; junction bases unmatched: 1. In germline, CDR1 is MNHNY, CDR2 SVGAGI (reference sequence). CDR3 DNA: TGTGCCAGCAGTTTTAGCGGGGGCACAGATACGCAGTATTTT. Encoded protein: CASSFSGGTDTQYF.

The chain carries TRBV13 and TRBJ2-1; TRBD1 is a possible D gene (5 bases). Germline assignment: CDR1 PRHDT and CDR2 FYEKMQ (reference sequence). V lost 3 bases to trimming and J lost 6 bases, with 15 bases between them. The CDR3 has 15 amino acids. Here the CDR3 reads CASSFSRGLINEQFF. In DNA, the CDR3 is TGTGCCAGCAGCTTCAGTAGGGGATTAATCAATGAGCAGTTCTTC.

The chain links TRBV2 to TRBJ1-2; D unclear. The V end was cut by 1 base, the J end by 4 bases, with 13 bases between. Germline loops: CDR1 SNHLY, CDR2 FYNNEI. This CDR3 has 15 residues. The CDR3: CASSEVGGVSYGYTF. Here the CDR3 DNA reads TGTGCCAGCAGTGAAGTAGGCGGCGTTTCCTATGGCTACACCTTC.

This chain links TRBV20-1 with TRBJ2-7; D perhaps matches TRBD2 (6 bases). Germline loops: CDR1 DFQATT, CDR2 SNEGSKA (reference sequence). Trimming stripped 6 bases from V and 3 bases from J, with 9 bases between. The CDR3 covers 11 residues. In DNA, the CDR3 is TGCAGTGCGCGGACTATCTACGAGCAGTACTTC. Translating gives CSARTIYEQYF.

This sequence joins TRBV14 and TRBJ2-1; 7 bases fit TRBD2. The CDR3 length is 16 residues. Losses at the gene ends were 4 bases for V and 5 bases for J; bases not matched to a gene: 11. CDR1 is SGHDN and CDR2 is FVKESK in the germline V gene. In DNA, the CDR3 is TGTGCCAGCAGCCGCCGCGACCGGGACTACAACAATGAGCAGTTCTTC. Translation gives CASSRRDRDYNNEQFF.